A single sample is the source of the 32 T cell receptor beta chains below, sequenced in a study of cytomegalovirus exposure and HLA in healthy donors. Amplification used 60 Vbeta primers and 13 Jbeta primers. Sequencing used immunoSEQ multiplex PCR; TCRdb keeps in-frame clones, though not all of them. The data show more than 90,000 clones, with over 65% seen just once and 11% held by the top ten. The sequenced sample was PBMCs. The receptors were sampled from a woman in her forties or fifties in good health and CMV-seropositive.

A few counts support this clone. The chain is built from TRBV5-1 and TRBJ2-3, with 7 bases lining up with TRBD1. With 4 bases clipped from V and 6 bases from J, the junction kept 11 bases outside the gene matches. The length of the CDR3 is 15 residues. CDR1 and CDR2 from the germline V gene are SGHRS and YFSETQ. The CDR3 spells CASSRQGTYSDTQYF. CDR3 nucleotides: TGCGCCAGCAGCAGACAGGGAACCTACAGCGATACGCAGTATTTT. The full variable domain, in which reference TRBV5-1 and TRBJ2-3 provide the parts outside the CDR3, is KAGVTQTPRYLIKTRGQQVTLSCSPISGHRSVSWYQQTPGQGLQFLFEYFSETQRNKGNFPGRFSGRQFSNSRSEMNVSTLELGDSALYLCASSRQGTYSDTQYFGPGTRLTVL.

V is TRBV5-6 and J is TRBJ1-2; D remains unclear. The germline V gene has CDR1 SGHDT and CDR2 YYEEEE. V was pared by 2 bases and J by 2 bases, with 10 bases between. This CDR3 region has 14 residues. The CDR3 DNA sequence: TGTGCCAGCAGCTTTTTCCAGGCGAACTATGGCTACACCTTC. Translating it yields CASSFFQANYGYTF.

This sequence joins TRBV19 and TRBJ2-7, with 9 nucleotides matching TRBD1. The germline gives CDR1 LNHDA, CDR2 SQIVND (reference sequence). The V gene end was trimmed by 4 bases and the J gene end by 6 bases; junction bases not matched to a gene: 7. The CDR3 is 14 residues long. CDR3 coding DNA: TGTGCCAGTAGTACCGGGACAGGGTTCGGCGAGCAGTACTTC. Amino acid sequence: CASSTGTGFGEQYF.

This chain joins TRBV27 and TRBJ1-4; D may be TRBD1 (6 bases). This CDR3 comprises 14 residues. The V gene's germline CDR1 is MNHEY and CDR2 SMNVEV (reference sequence). V shed 2 bases and J shed 6 bases, with 10 bases lying between them. CDR3 sequence: CASSLAGDDEKLFF. The CDR3 DNA reads as TGTGCCAGCAGTTTAGCAGGGGACGATGAAAAACTGTTTTTT.

The chain employs TRBV9 and TRBJ2-7; 8 nucleotides align to TRBD1. CDR3 length equals 14 residues. The germline CDR1 and CDR2 sequences are SGDLS and YYNGEE. V shed 3 bases and J 6 bases; nucleotides not matched to a gene: 8. CDR3 DNA: TGTGCCAGCAGCGCAACCAGGGGGCCTGGCGAGCAGTACTTC. Translation gives CASSATRGPGEQYF.

This chain links TRBV9 with TRBJ1-2; tentatively, D is TRBD1 (6 bases). Between the trimmed V and J ends, which lost 4 bases and 7 bases, there was a span of 17 bases. This CDR3 region has 14 residues. Per the germline V gene, CDR1 is SGDLS and CDR2 is YYNGEE. As DNA, the CDR3 is TGTGCCAGCAGCTTTCCAGGGGCCTCAAGTGGCTACACCTTC. The encoded protein is CASSFPGASSGYTF.

The V and J genes are TRBV5-1 and TRBJ2-7; D ambiguous. This CDR3 has 15 amino acids. Trimming stripped 2 bases from V and 2 bases from J, with 14 bases between. The germline CDR1 and CDR2 sequences are SGHRS and YFSETQ. CDR3 nucleotide sequence: TGCGCCAGCAGCTTAATGGCCCTCGGAGCCTACGAGCAGTACTTC. It codes for CASSLMALGAYEQYF.

The chain employs TRBV28 and TRBJ2-5; D is possibly TRBD2 (6 bases). Germline V CDR1 and CDR2: MDHEN, SYDVKM. CDR3 length: 15 amino acids. V lost 6 bases, J lost 4 bases, and 18 bases lay in between. Here the CDR3 DNA reads TGTGCCAGCAGGCCCTCTGGGTCGGGAGCAGAGACCCAGTACTTC. Protein: CASRPSGSGAETQYF.

The V and J genes are TRBV10-1 and TRBJ2-1; 11 bases fit TRBD1. CDR1 and CDR2 from the germline V gene are WNHNN and SYGVQD (reference sequence). This CDR3 spans 14 amino acids. The V gene end was trimmed by 10 bases and the J gene end by 3 bases; junction bases not matched to a gene: 5. CDR3 sequence: CATPGQGDYNEQFF. DNA for the CDR3: TGCGCCACGCCGGGACAGGGGGACTACAATGAGCAGTTCTTC.

Notes on this clone: One end of the junction fails to match germline, which may point to a read error. This CDR3 is CAGSQIRAGNQPQHF. In nucleotides, the CDR3 is TGCGCCGGCAGCCAGATCAGGGCTGGCAATCAGCCCCAGCATTTT. The chain couples TRBV4-1 to TRBJ1-5, with D perhaps matching TRBD1 (5 bases). Germline CDR1 is MGHRA and CDR2 is YSYEKL. The CDR3 extends over 15 amino acids.

This sequence joins TRBV2 and TRBJ2-3, with 8 bases aligning to TRBD2. The CDR3 contains 14 residues. The junction had 5 bases not matched to a gene; V was cut back by 7 bases and J by 2 bases. Germline V lookup: CDR1 SNHLY, CDR2 FYNNEI. The CDR3 region is CASTLAGLTDTQYF. Written as DNA, the CDR3 is TGTGCCAGCACCTTAGCGGGACTCACAGATACGCAGTATTTT.

DNA for the CDR3: TGTGCCAGCAGCTTGGGGACACATTACGCTGAAGCTTTCTTT. Protein sequence: CASSLGTHYAEAFF. V and J are TRBV5-4 and TRBJ1-1; tentative D call: TRBD1 (5 bases). The germline CDR1 and CDR2 sequences are SGHNT and YYREEE (reference sequence). V shed 0 bases and J shed 6 bases, with 12 bases lying between them. This CDR3 is built from 14 residues.

This sequence joins TRBV19 and TRBJ2-1; the D is unclear. Trimming left V 4 bases short and J 5 bases short, with 12 bases between. Germline loops: CDR1 LNHDA, CDR2 SQIVND (reference sequence). The CDR3 loop spans 14 amino acids. CDR3 nucleotide sequence: TGTGCCAGTAGTAGATTGCTAGAAGACAATGAGCAGTTCTTC. Protein: CASSRLLEDNEQFF.

V and J are TRBV19 and TRBJ2-7, with a weak D call TRBD1 (6 bases). Germline values: CDR1 LNHDA, CDR2 SQIVND (reference sequence). The V and J ends lost 7 bases and 6 bases respectively, with 19 bases between them. The CDR3 loop spans 14 amino acids. CDR3 DNA sequence: TGTGCCAGTACCACAGGGATGTCGCTGGGCGAGCAGTACTTC. Translating gives CASTTGMSLGEQYF.

This clone was seen a few times. The rearrangement uses TRBV5-1 and TRBJ2-7; the match to TRBD2 covers 9 bases. CDR3 length: 14 amino acids. Trimming cost V 4 bases and J 3 bases; bases outside gene matches: 5. Germline V gives CDR1 SGHRS, CDR2 YFSETQ. CDR3 loop: CASSPSGNSYEQYF. The CDR3 DNA follows: TGCGCCAGCAGCCCTAGCGGGAACAGCTACGAGCAGTACTTC.

CDR3 protein: CASSFGLAFAGELFF. Written as DNA, the CDR3 is TGTGCCAGCAGTTTTGGTCTAGCATTCGCCGGGGAGCTGTTTTTT. This chain joins TRBV27 and TRBJ2-2; possible D gene TRBD2, 5 bases. This CDR3 comprises 15 residues. The V end was cut by 3 bases, the J end by 6 bases, with 14 bases between. Germline CDR1 MNHEY, CDR2 SMNVEV (reference sequence).

CDR3 residues: CAWSVSRGANYGYTF. CDR3 nucleotides: TGTGCCTGGAGTGTAAGCCGGGGAGCTAACTATGGCTACACCTTC. J is TRBJ1-2 and V is TRBV30; the D is unclear. Looked up from germline, CDR1 is GTSNPN and CDR2 is SVGIG (reference sequence). The CDR3 sequence is 15 residues long. The V end lost 0 bases, the J end lost 0 bases, and 11 bases lay between the germline ends.

This clone showed up just once. V is TRBV18 and J is TRBJ1-3; tentative D call: TRBD1 (5 bases). The V and J ends lost 0 bases and 3 bases respectively, with 9 bases between them. Germline CDR1 and CDR2: KGHSH and LQKENI. The CDR3 has 15 amino acids. The CDR3 here is CASSPPAGVGNTIYF. The DNA of the CDR3 is TGTGCCAGCTCACCACCGGCGGGGGTTGGAAACACCATATATTTT.

The V gene is TRBV19, the J gene TRBJ1-5, with D possibly TRBD1 on 5 matching bases. Trimming pared 4 bases from V and 2 bases from J, leaving 12 bases between. The length of the CDR3 is 15 residues. Germline-derived CDR1 and CDR2 are LNHDA and SQIVND (reference sequence). DNA of the CDR3: TGTGCCAGTAGTACGGAGCAGGGTCGCAATCAGCCCCAGCATTTT. It specifies CASSTEQGRNQPQHF.

This chain connects TRBV28 to TRBJ2-2; unclear D gene. V shed 7 bases and J shed 6 bases, with 6 bases lying between them. Germline lookup yields CDR1 MDHEN and CDR2 SYDVKM. The CDR3 totals 11 residues. CDR3 in amino acids: CASTGPGELFF. The CDR3 bases are TGTGCCAGCACCGGTCCCGGGGAGCTGTTTTTT.

The CDR3 nucleotides are TGTGCCAGCAGTCTTCAGGACAGGGGGGGAGCGGAAAAACTGTTTTTT. Protein product: CASSLQDRGGAEKLFF. The rearrangement uses TRBV2 and TRBJ1-4; 10 nucleotides line up with TRBD1. V lost 5 bases to trimming and J lost 8 bases; unmatched junction nucleotides: 11. The V gene's germline CDR1 is SNHLY and CDR2 FYNNEI. The CDR3 runs to 16 residues.

The V and J genes are TRBV4-1 and TRBJ2-3, with 10 positions matching TRBD2. The CDR3 is made up of 17 amino acids. Germline CDR1 reads MGHRA; CDR2 reads YSYEKL. The trim removed 6 bases at V and 6 bases at J, leaving 15 bases unmatched. CDR3 amino acids: CASSRGGSGRAFDTQYF. The CDR3 nucleotides are TGCGCCAGCAGTAGGGGGGGAAGCGGGAGGGCCTTCGATACGCAGTATTTT.

V gene TRBV6-6 combines with J gene TRBJ2-5, with no clear D. The V and J ends lost 8 bases and 5 bases respectively, with 21 bases between them. Germline V CDR1 and CDR2: MNHNY, SVGAGI (reference sequence). There are 15 residues in the CDR3. DNA of the CDR3: TGTGCCAGCGTCCCGAATTCCAGGATGATGGAGACCCAGTACTTC. Protein: CASVPNSRMMETQYF.

The J gene is TRBJ1-2, the V gene TRBV7-2, with D uncertain. Germline V CDR1 and CDR2: SGHTA, FQGNSA. Trimming left V 5 bases short and J 4 bases short, with 11 bases between. The CDR3 is 13 residues long. The DNA of the CDR3 is TGTGCCAGCAGCGCGCAGGTTATCTATGGCTACACCTTC. It is translated as CASSAQVIYGYTF.

The J gene is TRBJ2-7, the V gene TRBV15; TRBD2 is a possible D gene (5 bases). Per the germline V gene, CDR1 is LNHNV and CDR2 is YYDKDF (reference sequence). V shed 1 base and J shed 4 bases, with 17 bases lying between them. The CDR3 has 16 amino acids. The CDR3 nucleotides are TGTGCCACCAGCAGAGTTGCGAGTCAGGACTTTTACGAGCAGTACTTC. Its translation: CATSRVASQDFYEQYF.

This clone occurred once. The J gene is TRBJ2-3, the V gene TRBV4-2, with a weak D call TRBD2 (6 bases). CDR3 length: 15 amino acids. The germline gives CDR1 LGHNA, CDR2 YNFKEQ. The V and J ends lost 2 bases and 3 bases respectively, with 12 bases between them. The CDR3 reads CASSQSWRGTDTQYF. CDR3 DNA: TGTGCCAGCAGCCAATCCTGGCGGGGTACAGATACGCAGTATTTT.

The chain combines TRBV4-1 with TRBJ1-1, with 9 bases identical to TRBD1. Germline loops: CDR1 MGHRA, CDR2 YSYEKL. The CDR3 has 20 amino acids. The V gene end was trimmed by 0 bases and the J gene end by 3 bases; junction bases not matched to a gene: 17. The CDR3 nucleotides read TGCGCCAGCAGCCAAGATTCGTGGGACCCCGGACAGGGGAAGTACACTGAAGCTTTCTTT. Protein sequence: CASSQDSWDPGQGKYTEAFF.

The V call is TRBV19, the J call TRBJ2-1, with 10 bases identical to TRBD2. Germline CDR1 is LNHDA and CDR2 is SQIVND (reference sequence). This CDR3 spans 13 amino acids. CDR3 protein: CAVIAGGRGEQFF. The CDR3, as DNA: TGTGCTGTAATAGCGGGAGGCCGGGGTGAGCAGTTCTTC.

The CDR3 loop is CASSLLGASNNEQFF. DNA for the CDR3: TGTGCCAGCAGTTTATTGGGGGCTAGTAACAATGAGCAGTTCTTC. This rearrangement joins TRBV27 to TRBJ2-1, with D possibly TRBD1 on 6 matching bases. The V gene's germline CDR1 is MNHEY and CDR2 SMNVEV (reference sequence). This CDR3 has 15 residues. Trimming left V 1 base short and J 5 bases short, with 12 bases between.

The chain combines TRBV5-1 with TRBJ2-3; D is perhaps TRBD2 (6 bases). With 4 bases removed from V and 3 bases from J, the gap between germline ends came to 21 bases. Germline loops: CDR1 SGHRS, CDR2 YFSETQ. This CDR3 spans 17 amino acids. The CDR3 spells CASSQKIETRGTDTQYF. CDR3 coding DNA: TGCGCCAGCAGCCAAAAAATAGAGACTAGAGGGACAGATACGCAGTATTTT.

A single count supports this clone. The rearrangement links TRBV4-3 to TRBJ2-2; 11 bases agree with TRBD1. J gave up 4 bases and V 4 bases, and 5 bases lay outside the gene matches. The length of the CDR3 is 16 residues. Per germline, CDR1 LGHNA and CDR2 YSLEER. CDR3: CASSLGQGAGTGELFF. DNA for the CDR3: TGCGCCAGCAGCCTCGGACAGGGGGCTGGCACCGGGGAGCTGTTTTTT.

The CDR3 nucleotides are TGTGCCAGCAGCAGACCCGGCGGAGGAAATGGCTACACCTTC. It encodes CASSRPGGGNGYTF. The V and J genes are TRBV7-2 and TRBJ1-2; D gene unclear. The CDR3 runs 14 residues. Germline CDR1 reads SGHTA; CDR2 reads FQGNSA. Trimming left V 5 bases short and J 6 bases short, with 16 bases between.